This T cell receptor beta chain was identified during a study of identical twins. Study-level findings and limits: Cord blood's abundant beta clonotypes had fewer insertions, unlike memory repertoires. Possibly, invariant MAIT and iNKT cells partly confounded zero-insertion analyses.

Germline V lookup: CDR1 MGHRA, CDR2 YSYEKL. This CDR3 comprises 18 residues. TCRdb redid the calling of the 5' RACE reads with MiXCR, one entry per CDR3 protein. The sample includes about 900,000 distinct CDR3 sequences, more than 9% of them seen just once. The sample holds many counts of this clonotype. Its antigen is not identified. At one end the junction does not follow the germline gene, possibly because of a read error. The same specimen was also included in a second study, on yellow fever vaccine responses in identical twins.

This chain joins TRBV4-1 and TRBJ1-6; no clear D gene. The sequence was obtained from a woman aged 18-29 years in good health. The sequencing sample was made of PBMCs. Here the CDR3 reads CANSQVNFIGPANSPLHF. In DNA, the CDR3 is TGCGCCAACAGCCAAGTTAATTTCATAGGTCCCGCAAATTCACCCCTCCACTTT.